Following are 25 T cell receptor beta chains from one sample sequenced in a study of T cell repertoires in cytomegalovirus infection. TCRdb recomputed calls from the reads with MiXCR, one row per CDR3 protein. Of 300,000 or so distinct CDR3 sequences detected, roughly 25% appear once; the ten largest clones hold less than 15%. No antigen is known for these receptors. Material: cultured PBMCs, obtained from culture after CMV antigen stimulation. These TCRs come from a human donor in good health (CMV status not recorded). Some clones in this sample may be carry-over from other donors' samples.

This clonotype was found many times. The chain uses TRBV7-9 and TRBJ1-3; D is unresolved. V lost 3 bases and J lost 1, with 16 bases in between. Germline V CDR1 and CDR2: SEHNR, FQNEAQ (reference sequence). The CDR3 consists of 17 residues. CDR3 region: CASSFSGPRRSGNTIYF. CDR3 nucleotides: TGTGCCAGCAGCTTTTCAGGCCCCCGGAGATCTGGAAACACCATATATTTT. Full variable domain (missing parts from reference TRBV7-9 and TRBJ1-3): DTGVSQNPRHKITKRGQNVTFRCDPISEHNRLYWYRQTLGQGPEFLTYFQNEAQLEKSRLLSDRFSAERPKGSFSTLEIQRTEQGDSAMYLCASSFSGPRRSGNTIYFGEGSWLTVV.

The CDR3 spells CAIRDYSYNEQFF. For the CDR3, the DNA is TGTGCCATCCGGGACTACTCCTACAATGAGCAGTTCTTC. The chain recombines TRBV5-4 with TRBJ2-1; 7 bases match TRBD2. This CDR3 has 13 residues. Germline-derived CDR1 and CDR2 are SGHNT and YYREEE (reference sequence). The trim removed 9 bases at V and 0 bases at J, leaving 3 bases unmatched. The entire variable domain, with the rest obtained from reference TRBV5-4 and TRBJ2-1, is as follows: ETGVTQSPTHLIKTRGQQVTLRCSSQSGHNTVSWYQQALGQGPQFIFQYYREEENGRGNFPPRFSGLQFPNYSSELNVNALELDDSALYLCAIRDYSYNEQFFGPGTRLTVL.

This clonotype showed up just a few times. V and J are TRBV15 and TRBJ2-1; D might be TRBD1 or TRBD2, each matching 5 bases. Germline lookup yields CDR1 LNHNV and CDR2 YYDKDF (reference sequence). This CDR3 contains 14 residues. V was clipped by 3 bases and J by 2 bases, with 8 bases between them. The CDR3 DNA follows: TGTGCCACCAGCAGGGGACCGACCTACAATGAGCAGTTCTTC. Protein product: CATSRGPTYNEQFF.

For the CDR3, the DNA is TGTGCCAGCAGCTCATACGGAAACCGGGCGAACACTGAAGCTTTCTTT. Translating it yields CASSSYGNRANTEAFF. V and J are TRBV7-2 and TRBJ1-1; no definite D call. Trimming removed 4 bases at V and 1 base at J, with 16 bases between. This CDR3 spans 16 amino acids. Germline V gene sequence: CDR1 SGHTA, CDR2 FQGNSA.

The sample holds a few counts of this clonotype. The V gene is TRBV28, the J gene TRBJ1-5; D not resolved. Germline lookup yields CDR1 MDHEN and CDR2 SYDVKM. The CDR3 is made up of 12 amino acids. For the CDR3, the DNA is TGTGTCTCCTCGGGTGGGAATCAGCCCCAGCATTTT. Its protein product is CVSSGGNQPQHF.

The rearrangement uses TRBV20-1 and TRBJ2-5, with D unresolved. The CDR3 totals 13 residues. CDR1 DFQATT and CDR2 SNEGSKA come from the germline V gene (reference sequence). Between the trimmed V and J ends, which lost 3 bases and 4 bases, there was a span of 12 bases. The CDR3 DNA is TGCAGTGCTAGTTTCACAGTCCCAGAGACCCAGTACTTC. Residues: CSASFTVPETQYF.

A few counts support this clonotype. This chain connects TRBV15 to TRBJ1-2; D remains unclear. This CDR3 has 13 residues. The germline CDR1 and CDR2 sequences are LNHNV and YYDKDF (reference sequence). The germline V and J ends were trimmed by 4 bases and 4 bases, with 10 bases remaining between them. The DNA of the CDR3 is TGTGCCACCAGCAAGGACGGACGCTATGGCTACACCTTC. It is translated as CATSKDGRYGYTF.

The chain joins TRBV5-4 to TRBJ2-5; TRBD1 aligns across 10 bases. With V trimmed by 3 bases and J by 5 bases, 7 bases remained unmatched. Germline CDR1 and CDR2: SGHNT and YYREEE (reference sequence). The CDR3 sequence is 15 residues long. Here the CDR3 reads CASSSRQGAWETQYF. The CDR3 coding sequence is TGTGCCAGCAGCTCAAGACAGGGGGCATGGGAGACCCAGTACTTC.

CDR3 coding DNA: TGCAGCGTCGGAGTCGCGGGGTACGAAAAACTGTTTTTT. Its translation is CSVGVAGYEKLFF. The chain combines TRBV29-1 with TRBJ1-4; no clear D. V shed 6 bases and J shed 8 bases, with 16 bases lying between them. Germline V gene data show CDR1 as SQVTM and CDR2 as ANQGSEA. The CDR3 covers 13 residues.

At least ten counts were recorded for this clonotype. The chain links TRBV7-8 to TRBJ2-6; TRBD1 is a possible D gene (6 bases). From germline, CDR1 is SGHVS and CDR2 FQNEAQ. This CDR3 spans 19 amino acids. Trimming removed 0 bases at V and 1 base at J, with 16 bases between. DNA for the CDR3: TGTGCCAGCAGCTTAGCGCTATGGACAGTTGTATCTGGGGCCAACGTCCTGACTTTC. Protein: CASSLALWTVVSGANVLTF.

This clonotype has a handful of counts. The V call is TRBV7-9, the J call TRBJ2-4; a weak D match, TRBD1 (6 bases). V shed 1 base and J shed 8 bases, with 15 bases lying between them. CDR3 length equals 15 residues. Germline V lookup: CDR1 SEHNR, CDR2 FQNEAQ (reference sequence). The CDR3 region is CASSLGFGQRDIQYF. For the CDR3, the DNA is TGTGCCAGCAGCTTAGGTTTTGGACAGAGGGACATTCAGTACTTC.

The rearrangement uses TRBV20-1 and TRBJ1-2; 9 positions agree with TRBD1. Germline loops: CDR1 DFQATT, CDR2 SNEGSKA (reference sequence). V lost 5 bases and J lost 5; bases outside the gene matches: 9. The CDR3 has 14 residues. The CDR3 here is CSAPPGQGSYGYTF. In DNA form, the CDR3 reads TGCAGTGCTCCCCCCGGACAGGGGAGTTATGGCTACACCTTC.

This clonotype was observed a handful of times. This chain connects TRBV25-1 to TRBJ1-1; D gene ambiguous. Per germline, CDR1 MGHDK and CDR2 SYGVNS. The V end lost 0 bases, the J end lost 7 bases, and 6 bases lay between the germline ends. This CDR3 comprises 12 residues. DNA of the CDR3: TGTGCCAGCAGTGAATATCGGGGTGAAGCTTTCTTT. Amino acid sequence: CASSEYRGEAFF.

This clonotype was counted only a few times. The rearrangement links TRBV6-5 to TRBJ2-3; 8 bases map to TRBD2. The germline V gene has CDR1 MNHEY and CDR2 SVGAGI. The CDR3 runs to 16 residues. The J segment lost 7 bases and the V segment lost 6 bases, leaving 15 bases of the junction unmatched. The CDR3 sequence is CASSPSGLDSFYTQYF. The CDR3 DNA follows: TGTGCCAGCAGCCCATCGGGACTAGATTCCTTTTATACGCAGTATTTT.

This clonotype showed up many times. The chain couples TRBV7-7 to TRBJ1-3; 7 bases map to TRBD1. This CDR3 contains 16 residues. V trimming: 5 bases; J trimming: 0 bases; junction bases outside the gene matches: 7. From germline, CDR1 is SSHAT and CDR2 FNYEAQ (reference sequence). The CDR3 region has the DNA TGTGCCAGCAGCGCAGGACAGGCCCGCTCTGGAAACACCATATATTTT. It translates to CASSAGQARSGNTIYF. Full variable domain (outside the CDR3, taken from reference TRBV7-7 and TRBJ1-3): GAGVSQSPRYKVTKRGQDVTLRCDPISSHATLYWYQQALGQGPEFLTYFNYEAQPDKSGLPSDRFSAERPEGSISTLTIQRTEQRDSAMYRCASSAGQARSGNTIYFGEGSWLTVV.

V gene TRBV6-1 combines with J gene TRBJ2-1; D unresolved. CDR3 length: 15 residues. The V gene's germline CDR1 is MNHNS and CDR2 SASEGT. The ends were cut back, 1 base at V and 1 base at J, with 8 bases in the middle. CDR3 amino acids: CASSEVEGSYNEQFF. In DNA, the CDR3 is TGTGCCAGCAGTGAAGTTGAAGGTTCCTACAATGAGCAGTTCTTC.

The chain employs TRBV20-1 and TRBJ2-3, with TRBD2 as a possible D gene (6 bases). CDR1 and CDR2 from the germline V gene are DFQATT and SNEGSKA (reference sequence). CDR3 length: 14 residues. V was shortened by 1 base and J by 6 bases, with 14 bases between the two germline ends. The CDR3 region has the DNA TGCAGTGCTAGAGCTTACGGGAGAGGCGATACGCAGTATTTT. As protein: CSARAYGRGDTQYF.

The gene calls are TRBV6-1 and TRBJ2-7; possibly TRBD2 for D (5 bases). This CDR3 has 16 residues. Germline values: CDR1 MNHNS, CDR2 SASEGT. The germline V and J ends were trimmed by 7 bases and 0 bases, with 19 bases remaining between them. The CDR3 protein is CASTMRGQLSSYEQYF. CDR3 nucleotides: TGTGCCAGCACGATGAGAGGGCAATTGAGCTCCTACGAGCAGTACTTC.

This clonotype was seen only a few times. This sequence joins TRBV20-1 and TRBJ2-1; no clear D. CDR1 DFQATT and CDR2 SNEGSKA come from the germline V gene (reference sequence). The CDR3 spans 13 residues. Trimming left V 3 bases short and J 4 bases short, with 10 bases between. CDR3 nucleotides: TGCAGTGCTAGTTTGGCCCTTTACAATGAGCAGTTCTTC. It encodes CSASLALYNEQFF.

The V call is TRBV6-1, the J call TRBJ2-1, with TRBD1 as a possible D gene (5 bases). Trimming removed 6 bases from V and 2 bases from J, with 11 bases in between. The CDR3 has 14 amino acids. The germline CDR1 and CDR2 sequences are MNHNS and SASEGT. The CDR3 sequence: CASRMTETYNEQFF. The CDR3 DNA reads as TGTGCCAGCAGGATGACAGAAACCTACAATGAGCAGTTCTTC.

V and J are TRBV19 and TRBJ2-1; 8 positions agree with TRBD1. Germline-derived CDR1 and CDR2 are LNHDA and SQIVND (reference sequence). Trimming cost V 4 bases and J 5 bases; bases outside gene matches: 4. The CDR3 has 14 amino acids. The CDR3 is CASSTGQVNNEQFF. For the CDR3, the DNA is TGTGCCAGTAGTACGGGACAGGTTAACAATGAGCAGTTCTTC.

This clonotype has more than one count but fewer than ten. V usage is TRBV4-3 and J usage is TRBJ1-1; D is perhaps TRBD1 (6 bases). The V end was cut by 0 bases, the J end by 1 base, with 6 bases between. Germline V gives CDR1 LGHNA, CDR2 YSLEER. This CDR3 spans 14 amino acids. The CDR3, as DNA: TGCGCCAGCAGCCAAGAGGGACAGAACACTGAAGCTTTCTTT. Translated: CASSQEGQNTEAFF.

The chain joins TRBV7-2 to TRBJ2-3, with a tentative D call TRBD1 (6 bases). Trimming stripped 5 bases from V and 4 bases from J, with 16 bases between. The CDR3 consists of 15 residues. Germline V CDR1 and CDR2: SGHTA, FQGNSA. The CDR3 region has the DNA TGTGCCAGCAGCACCCTGGACAGCTCAGCAGATACGCAGTATTTT. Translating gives CASSTLDSSADTQYF.

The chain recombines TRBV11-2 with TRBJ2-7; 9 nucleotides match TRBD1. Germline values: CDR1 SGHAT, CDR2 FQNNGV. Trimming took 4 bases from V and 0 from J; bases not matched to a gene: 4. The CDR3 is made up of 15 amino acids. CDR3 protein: CASSSGQGLSYEQYF. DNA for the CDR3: TGTGCCAGCAGCTCGGGACAGGGACTCTCCTACGAGCAGTACTTC.

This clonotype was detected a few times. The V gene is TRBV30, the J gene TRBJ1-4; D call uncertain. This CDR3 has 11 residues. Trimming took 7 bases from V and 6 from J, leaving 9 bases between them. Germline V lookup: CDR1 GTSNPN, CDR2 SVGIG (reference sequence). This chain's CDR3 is CAFDVDEKLFF. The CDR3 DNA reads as TGTGCCTTCGACGTTGATGAAAAACTGTTTTTT.